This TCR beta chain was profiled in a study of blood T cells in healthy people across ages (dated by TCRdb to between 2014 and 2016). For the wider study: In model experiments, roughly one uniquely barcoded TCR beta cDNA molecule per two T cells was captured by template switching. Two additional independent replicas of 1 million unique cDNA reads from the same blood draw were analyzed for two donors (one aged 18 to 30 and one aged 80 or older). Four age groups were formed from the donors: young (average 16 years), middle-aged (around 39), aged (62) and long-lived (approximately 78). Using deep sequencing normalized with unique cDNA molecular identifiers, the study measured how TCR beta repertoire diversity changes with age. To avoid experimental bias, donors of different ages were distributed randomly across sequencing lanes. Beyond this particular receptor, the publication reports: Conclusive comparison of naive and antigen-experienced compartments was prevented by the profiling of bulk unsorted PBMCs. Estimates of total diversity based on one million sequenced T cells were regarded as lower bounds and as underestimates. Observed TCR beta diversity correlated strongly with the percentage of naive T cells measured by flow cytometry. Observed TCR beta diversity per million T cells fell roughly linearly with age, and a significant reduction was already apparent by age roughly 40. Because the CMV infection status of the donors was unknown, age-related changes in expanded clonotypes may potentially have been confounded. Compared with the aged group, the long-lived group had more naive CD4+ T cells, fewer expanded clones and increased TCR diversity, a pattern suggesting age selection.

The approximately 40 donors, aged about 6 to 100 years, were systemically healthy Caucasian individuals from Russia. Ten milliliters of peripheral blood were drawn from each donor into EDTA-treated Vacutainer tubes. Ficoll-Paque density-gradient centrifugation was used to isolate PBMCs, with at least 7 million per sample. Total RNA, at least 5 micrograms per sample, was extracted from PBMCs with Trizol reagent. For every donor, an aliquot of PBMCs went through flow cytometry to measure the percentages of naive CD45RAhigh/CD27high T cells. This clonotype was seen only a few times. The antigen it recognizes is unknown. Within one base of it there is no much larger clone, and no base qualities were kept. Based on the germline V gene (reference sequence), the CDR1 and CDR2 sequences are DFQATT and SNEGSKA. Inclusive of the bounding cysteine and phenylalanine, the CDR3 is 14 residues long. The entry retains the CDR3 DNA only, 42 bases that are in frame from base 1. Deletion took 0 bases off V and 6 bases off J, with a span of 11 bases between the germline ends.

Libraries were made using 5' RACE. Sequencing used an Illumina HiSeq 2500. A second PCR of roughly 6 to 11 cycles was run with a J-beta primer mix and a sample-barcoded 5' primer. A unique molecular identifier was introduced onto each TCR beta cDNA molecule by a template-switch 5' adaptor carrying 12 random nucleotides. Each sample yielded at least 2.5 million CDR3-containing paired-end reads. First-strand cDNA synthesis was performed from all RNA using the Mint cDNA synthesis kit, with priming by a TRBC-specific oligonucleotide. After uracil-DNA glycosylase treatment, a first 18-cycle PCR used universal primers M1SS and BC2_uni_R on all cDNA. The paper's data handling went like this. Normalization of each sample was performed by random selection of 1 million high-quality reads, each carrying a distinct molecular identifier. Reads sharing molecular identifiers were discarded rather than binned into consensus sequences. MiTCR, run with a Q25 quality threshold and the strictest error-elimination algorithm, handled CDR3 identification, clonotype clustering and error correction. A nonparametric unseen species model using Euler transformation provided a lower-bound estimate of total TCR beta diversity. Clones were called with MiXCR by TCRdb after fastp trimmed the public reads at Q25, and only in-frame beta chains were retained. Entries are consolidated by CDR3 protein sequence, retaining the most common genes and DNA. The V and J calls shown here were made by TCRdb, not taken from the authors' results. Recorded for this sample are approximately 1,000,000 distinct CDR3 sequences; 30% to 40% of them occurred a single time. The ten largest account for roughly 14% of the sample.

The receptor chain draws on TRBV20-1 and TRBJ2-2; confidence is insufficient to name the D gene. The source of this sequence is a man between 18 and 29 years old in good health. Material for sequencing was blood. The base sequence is TGCAGTGCTAGAGATTCCCGACGGGCCGGGGAGCTGTTTTTT. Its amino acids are CSARDSRRAGELFF.